This T cell receptor (beta chain) was identified during a study of cytomegalovirus exposure and HLA in healthy donors. Study-wide background: Genotyping of under 500 donors showed that around 81% belonged to the Caucasian-associated ancestry cluster.

On this clone: Antigen specificity is unknown.

The CDR3 spans 15 residues. Germline-derived CDR1 and CDR2 are SGHTA and FQGTGA. The junction had 2 bases not matched to a gene; V was cut back by 3 bases and J by 0 bases. The PCR was carried out with 60 Vbeta primers and 13 Jbeta primers. This table comes from immunoSEQ multiplex PCR, and its TCRdb copy is limited to in-frame clones, with some not included. The sample yields around 150,000 clones, 55% to 70% seen once. Points from the study as a whole: Upon later analysis, HLA-associated TCR beta chains proved more clonally expanded than other, equally common chains. Most TCR sequences were uncommon, yet certain public TCRs appeared in many donors.

The chain links TRBV7-3 to TRBJ2-3; 8 bases align to TRBD2. This clonotype was sampled from a middle-aged woman in good health and CMV-seropositive. Sequencing was performed on PBMCs. The CDR3 reads CASSFSGESTDTQYF. In DNA form, the CDR3 reads TGTGCCAGCAGCTTTAGCGGGGAAAGCACAGATACGCAGTATTTT.